These 9 T cell receptor beta chains originate from one sample sequenced in a study of CD4 and CD8 cells across lung adenocarcinoma regions. One entry per CDR3 protein results from TCRdb running MiXCR on the PCR reads. In the table there are some 12,000 distinct CDR3 sequences, under 55% of which are singletons. Specimen: CD8+ T cells from the margin of a lung tumor. The receptors were gathered from a female donor with lung adenocarcinoma. The CD4 and CD8 labels of this study may be unreliable.

This clonotype is a singleton in its sample. The chain is built from TRBV6-5 and TRBJ1-1, with 8 bases identical to TRBD1. Germline values: CDR1 MNHEY, CDR2 SVGAGI. There are 13 residues in the CDR3. The ends lost 2 bases at V and 7 bases at J; junction bases unmatched: 3. The CDR3 protein is CASSYHGQGEAFF. In DNA form, the CDR3 reads TGTGCCAGCAGTTACCACGGACAGGGTGAAGCTTTCTTT.

The chain joins TRBV7-2 to TRBJ1-1; D perhaps matches TRBD1 (5 bases). From germline, CDR1 is SGHTA and CDR2 FQGNSA. This CDR3 has 14 residues. V was pared by 3 bases and J by 4 bases, with 12 bases between. DNA for the CDR3: TGTGCCAGCAGCTTTAAGGGGTATAGCACTGAAGCTTTCTTT. Its translation is CASSFKGYSTEAFF.

The chain uses TRBV7-6 and TRBJ2-3, with D tentatively TRBD2 (6 bases). The germline V and J ends were trimmed by 9 bases and 12 bases, with 28 bases remaining between them. CDR3 length equals 15 residues. Germline CDR1 and CDR2: SGHVS and FNYEAQ. In DNA form, the CDR3 reads TGTGCCAGGAGCACGGGGGACCGCGGCACAGAGACCCAGTATTTT. Protein product: CARSTGDRGTETQYF.

This chain joins TRBV12-3 or TRBV12-4 and TRBJ2-1; 10 bases map to TRBD2. The CDR3 has 13 amino acids. V was pared by 3 bases and J by 10 bases, with 3 bases of the junction left unmatched. CDR3 region: CASSFSGGYEQFF. CDR3 nucleotides: TGTGCCAGCAGTTTTAGCGGGGGGTACGAGCAGTTCTTC.

The gene calls are TRBV10-3 and TRBJ1-5; TRBD1 aligns across 8 bases. The trim removed 3 bases at V and 6 bases at J, leaving 4 bases unmatched. Germline V CDR1 and CDR2: ENHRY, SYGVKD. This CDR3 is 14 amino acids long. The CDR3 spells CAISDRGLGQPQHF. The CDR3 region has the DNA TGTGCCATCAGTGACAGGGGGCTTGGTCAGCCCCAGCATTTT.

The chain uses TRBV6-8 and TRBJ2-1; 10 nucleotides align to TRBD2. Gene TRBJ2-7 matches the end of the DNA better, so the J call may be wrong. This CDR3 is 16 amino acids long. Germline V gene data show CDR1 as MNHGY and CDR2 as SAAAGT. DNA of the CDR3: TGTTCCTGTGCTCCTAGCGGGGGCCCAACCAAAGATACGCAGTACTTC. It codes for CSCAPSGGPTKDTQYF.

This clonotype was detected once. The rearrangement links TRBV24-1 to TRBJ2-5; 9 bases agree with TRBD1. Trimming cost V 4 bases and J 4 bases; bases outside gene matches: 9. Germline CDR1 is KGHDR and CDR2 is SFDVKD. The CDR3 has 16 amino acids. The CDR3 region is CATSDAGTGKRETQYF. In DNA form, the CDR3 reads TGTGCCACCAGTGACGCCGGGACAGGGAAAAGAGAGACCCAGTACTTC.

Turning to this clonotype: The junction and the germline gene differ at one end; a read error may be behind it. The chain has TRBV10-1 and TRBJ2-3; D might be TRBD1 or TRBD2, each matching 5 bases. Germline V gene lookup returns CDR1 WNHNN and CDR2 SYGVQD (reference sequence). This CDR3 has 14 residues. The CDR3, as DNA: TGCGCCAGCAGTGAGTCGCCTCTGGGGGAGACGCAGTACTTT. This translates into CASSESPLGETQYF.

This chain uses TRBV5-6 with TRBJ2-3, with a possible D match to TRBD1 (5 bases). This CDR3 spans 17 amino acids. V lost 0 bases and J lost 5, with 19 bases in between. Germline loops: CDR1 SGHDT, CDR2 YYEEEE. CDR3 sequence: CASSLDGSGSPGDTQYF. The CDR3 nucleotides are TGTGCCAGCAGCTTGGATGGGTCAGGGTCCCCAGGAGATACGCAGTATTTT.